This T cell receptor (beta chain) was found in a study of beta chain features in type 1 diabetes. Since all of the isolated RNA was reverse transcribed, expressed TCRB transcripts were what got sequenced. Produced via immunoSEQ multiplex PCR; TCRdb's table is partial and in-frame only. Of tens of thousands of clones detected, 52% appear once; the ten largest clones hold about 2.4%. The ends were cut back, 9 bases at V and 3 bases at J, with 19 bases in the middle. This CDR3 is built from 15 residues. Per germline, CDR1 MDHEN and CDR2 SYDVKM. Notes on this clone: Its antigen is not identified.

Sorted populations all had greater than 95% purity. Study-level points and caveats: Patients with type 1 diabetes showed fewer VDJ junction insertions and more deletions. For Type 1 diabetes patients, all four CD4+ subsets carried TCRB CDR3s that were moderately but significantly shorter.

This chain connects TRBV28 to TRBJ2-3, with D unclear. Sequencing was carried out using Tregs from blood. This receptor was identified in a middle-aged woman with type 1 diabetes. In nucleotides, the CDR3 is TGTGCCAGTTACACCGTAGCTGAATCAACAGATACGCAGTATTTT. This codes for CASYTVAESTDTQYF.